These 24 T cell receptor beta chains share one sample of origin, sequenced in a study of radiotherapy plus CTLA-4 blockade in lung cancer. Assay: immunoSEQ multiplex PCR; the TCRdb copy retains only in-frame clones and omits some. Here the sample spans 51,000 or so clones, about 88% being singletons. The sequencing here drew on peripheral blood, taken from a patient treated with radiotherapy plus ipilimumab. The receptors derive from a human donor with non-small cell lung cancer whose response to radiotherapy plus ipilimumab could not be evaluated.

The V call is TRBV7-6, the J call TRBJ2-3; D unresolved. Trimming removed 5 bases at V and 6 bases at J, with 9 bases between. There are 12 residues in the CDR3. The germline gives CDR1 SGHVS, CDR2 FNYEAQ. The CDR3 sequence is CASSREWDTQYF. The CDR3 bases are TGTGCCAGCAGCCGCGAGTGGGATACGCAGTATTTT.

The chain carries TRBV28 and TRBJ1-1; TRBD1 matches at 8 bases. The CDR3 totals 14 residues. The germline gives CDR1 MDHEN, CDR2 SYDVKM. Trimming took 6 bases from V and 3 from J; bases not matched to a gene: 6. CDR3 DNA: TGTGCCAGCAGACCCGGACAGGGCTACACTGAAGCTTTCTTT. Encoded protein: CASRPGQGYTEAFF.

V is TRBV7-9 and J is TRBJ2-3, with TRBD2 matching over 8 bases. The CDR3 sequence is 19 residues long. The V segment lost 5 bases and the J segment 0 bases; nucleotides outside the gene matches: 16. CDR1 is SEHNR and CDR2 is FQNEAQ in the germline V gene (reference sequence). The CDR3 is CASSPLSPTRGGSTDTQYF. In nucleotides, the CDR3 is TGTGCCAGCAGCCCTCTATCTCCTACTCGGGGGGGCAGCACAGATACGCAGTATTTT. Drawing the rest from reference TRBV7-9 and TRBJ2-3, the complete variable domain is DTGVSQNPRHKITKRGQNVTFRCDPISEHNRLYWYRQTLGQGPEFLTYFQNEAQLEKSRLLSDRFSAERPKGSFSTLEIQRTEQGDSAMYLCASSPLSPTRGGSTDTQYFGPGTRLTVL.

The chain carries TRBV12-1 and TRBJ1-1; the table's D call TRBD1 went unverified against the DNA. TRBV12-1 has pseudogene status. The CDR3 sequence is 15 residues long. The CDR3 nucleotides read TGTGCCAGCAGCTCCTCCGGACAGGGGAACACTGAAGCTTTCTTT. It codes for CASSSSGQGNTEAFF.

V gene TRBV7-8 combines with J gene TRBJ1-2; 8 positions agree with TRBD1. The length of the CDR3 is 14 residues. CDR1 SGHVS and CDR2 FQNEAQ come from the germline V gene. The ends lost 5 bases at V and 8 bases at J; junction bases unmatched: 10. The DNA of the CDR3 is TGTGCCAGCAGCAATGGACAGGGCACGGGAGGCTACACCTTC. This sequence encodes CASSNGQGTGGYTF.

V gene TRBV7-2 combines with J gene TRBJ2-3; TRBD2 agrees at 10 bases. This CDR3 has 16 amino acids. V shed 6 bases, J shed 3 bases, and the junction held 9 bases outside the gene matches. Per germline, CDR1 SGHTA and CDR2 FQGNSA. In DNA, the CDR3 is TGTGCCAGCAGATCGAGCGGGGGGGCGCGTACAGATACGCAGTATTTT. This sequence encodes CASRSSGGARTDTQYF.

This clone has just a few counts. The V and J genes are TRBV7-9 and TRBJ2-1, with 8 bases lining up with TRBD2. J gave up 6 bases and V 3 bases, and 13 bases lay outside the gene matches. The CDR3 is 17 residues long. From germline, CDR1 is SEHNR and CDR2 FQNEAQ (reference sequence). The CDR3 sequence is CASSFWIAGKGRNEQFF. CDR3 sequence (DNA): TGTGCCAGCAGCTTTTGGATAGCGGGAAAGGGACGCAATGAGCAGTTCTTC.

This chain links TRBV19 with TRBJ2-7; 10 nucleotides line up with TRBD1. V lost 2 bases and J lost 6; bases outside the gene matches: 10. Per germline, CDR1 LNHDA and CDR2 SQIVND (reference sequence). The CDR3 is made up of 16 amino acids. The CDR3 nucleotides are TGTGCCAGTAGTATAAGGGGCGGGACAGGGGATGCCGAGCAGTACTTC. Translating gives CASSIRGGTGDAEQYF. Full variable domain (rest looked up from reference TRBV19 and TRBJ2-7): DGGITQSPKYLFRKEGQNVTLSCEQNLNHDAMYWYRQDPGQGLRLIYYSQIVNDFQKGDIAEGYSVSREKKESFPLTVTSAQKNPTAFYLCASSIRGGTGDAEQYFGPGTRLTVT.

The chain is built from TRBV6-5 and TRBJ1-5; D unclear. The length of the CDR3 is 16 residues. CDR1 is MNHEY, CDR2 SVGAGI, per germline. Deletions cut 4 bases from V and 3 bases from J, with 16 bases between. This CDR3 reads CASSFRFSTTNQPQHF. The DNA for the CDR3 is TGTGCCAGCAGTTTTCGATTCTCCACTACCAATCAGCCCCAGCATTTT.

This chain connects TRBV18 to TRBJ2-5; D gene uncertain. The V end was cut by 1 base, the J end by 2 bases, with 8 bases between. Germline loops: CDR1 KGHSH, CDR2 LQKENI. The CDR3 runs 14 residues. The CDR3, as DNA: TGTGCCAGCTCACCACTTTCTGAGCAAGAGACCCAGTACTTC. Protein product: CASSPLSEQETQYF.

The chain employs TRBV5-1 and TRBJ1-4, with D possibly TRBD1 on 5 matching bases. CDR3 length: 14 amino acids. Germline CDR1 SGHRS, CDR2 YFSETQ. V lost 2 bases to trimming and J lost 5 bases, with 10 bases between them. The CDR3 DNA follows: TGCGCCAGCAGCTTTCAAGGGGCGAATGAAAAACTGTTTTTT. Protein sequence: CASSFQGANEKLFF.

The chain employs TRBV11-2 and TRBJ2-7; TRBD2 agrees at 8 bases. CDR1 is SGHAT and CDR2 is FQNNGV in the germline V gene. The ends lost 4 bases at V and 4 bases at J; junction bases unmatched: 3. The CDR3 runs to 13 residues. Here the CDR3 DNA reads TGTGCCAGCAGCTCCCGGGGGGGTTACGAGCAGTACTTC. Encoded protein: CASSSRGGYEQYF.

The gene calls are TRBV18 and TRBJ2-7; tentative D call: TRBD2 (5 bases). The CDR3 length is 12 residues. With 5 bases removed from V and 7 bases from J, the gap between germline ends came to 12 bases. Germline values: CDR1 KGHSH, CDR2 LQKENI. Here the CDR3 reads CASSSATGEQYF. CDR3 coding DNA: TGTGCCAGCTCATCGGCAACGGGGGAGCAGTACTTC.

The rearrangement uses TRBV7-9 and TRBJ2-7; D is undetermined. Germline V gene data show CDR1 as SEHNR and CDR2 as FQNEAQ (reference sequence). Trimming shortened V by 5 bases and J by 0 bases, and 8 bases separated the two germline ends. The CDR3 is 13 residues long. This chain's CDR3 is CASSTYSSYEQYF. The CDR3 nucleotides read TGTGCCAGCAGCACTTACTCCTCCTACGAGCAGTACTTC.

The chain recombines TRBV19 with TRBJ1-2; D possibly corresponds to TRBD1 (6 bases). Germline lookup yields CDR1 LNHDA and CDR2 SQIVND (reference sequence). The CDR3 covers 15 residues. Trimming cost V 4 bases and J 4 bases, with 16 bases left between them. This CDR3 reads CASSSPTGRSYGYTF. The CDR3, as DNA: TGTGCCAGTAGTAGCCCAACAGGGAGAAGCTATGGCTACACCTTC.

V and J are TRBV5-6 and TRBJ2-1; 8 bases fit TRBD2. Germline V gene sequence: CDR1 SGHDT, CDR2 YYEEEE. This CDR3 spans 17 amino acids. The V gene end was trimmed by 4 bases and the J gene end by 4 bases; junction bases not matched to a gene: 13. The CDR3 sequence is CASSTDGGAYGYNEQFF. As DNA, the CDR3 is TGTGCCAGCAGCACCGACGGGGGGGCTTACGGTTACAATGAGCAGTTCTTC.

V is TRBV6-1 and J is TRBJ1-2, with D perhaps TRBD1 (5 bases). Germline V gives CDR1 MNHNS, CDR2 SASEGT. The CDR3 has 14 residues. Trimming cost V 6 bases and J 1 base, with 12 bases left between them. The CDR3 sequence: CASRPQDINYGYTF. The CDR3 coding sequence is TGTGCCAGCAGACCCCAGGACATTAACTATGGCTACACCTTC.

V and J are TRBV7-2 and TRBJ2-2; tentatively, D is TRBD1 (5 bases). The germline gives CDR1 SGHTA, CDR2 FQGNSA. V was pared by 5 bases and J by 7 bases, with 8 bases between. The CDR3 runs 12 residues. The CDR3 DNA reads TGTGCCAGCAGCCGGACATTCGGGGAGCTGTTTTTT. Its translation: CASSRTFGELFF.

The gene calls are TRBV7-2 and TRBJ2-7; perhaps TRBD2 as D (6 bases). Germline loops: CDR1 SGHTA, CDR2 FQGNSA. The CDR3 is made up of 16 amino acids. V was shortened by 2 bases and J by 6 bases, with 20 bases between the two germline ends. This CDR3 is CASSLSAGRIGLEQYF. DNA for the CDR3: TGTGCCAGCAGCTTAAGCGCGGGGAGAATCGGCCTCGAGCAGTACTTC.

The J gene is TRBJ2-3, the V gene TRBV18; D uncertain. Germline values: CDR1 KGHSH, CDR2 LQKENI. Trimming pared 6 bases from V and 4 bases from J, leaving 8 bases between. The CDR3 runs to 12 residues. CDR3 in DNA: TGTGCCAGCTCCTCAGAGGCAGATACGCAGTATTTT. Translation: CASSSEADTQYF.

This clone appeared a single time. This rearrangement joins TRBV19 to TRBJ2-3; D is possibly TRBD2 (6 bases). The CDR3 extends over 16 amino acids. From germline, CDR1 is LNHDA and CDR2 SQIVND (reference sequence). Trimming cost V 4 bases and J 0 bases, with 14 bases left between them. DNA for the CDR3: TGTGCCAGTAGTACTATACACGGGGGAAGCACAGATACGCAGTATTTT. Translation: CASSTIHGGSTDTQYF. Using reference TRBV19 and TRBJ2-3 for the parts outside the CDR3, the full variable domain is DGGITQSPKYLFRKEGQNVTLSCEQNLNHDAMYWYRQDPGQGLRLIYYSQIVNDFQKGDIAEGYSVSREKKESFPLTVTSAQKNPTAFYLCASSTIHGGSTDTQYFGPGTRLTVL.

The chain uses TRBV11-2 and TRBJ2-5, with TRBD2 matching over 8 bases. The germline V gene encodes CDR1 SGHAT and CDR2 FQNNGV. V was pared by 0 bases and J by 4 bases, with 7 bases of the junction left unmatched. The CDR3 extends over 16 amino acids. CDR3 in amino acids: CASSLEASGLLETQYF. The DNA of the CDR3 is TGTGCCAGCAGCTTAGAGGCTAGCGGGTTACTAGAGACCCAGTACTTC.

Worth noting for this clone: Other DNA sequences in this specimen translate into the identical CDR3. The CDR3 sequence is CASSLGRGTGELFF. The CDR3 DNA reads TGTGCCAGCAGCCTAGGGAGGGGCACCGGGGAGCTGTTTTTT. The V and J genes are TRBV11-3 and TRBJ2-2; TRBD2 matches 7 bases. This CDR3 region has 14 residues. The V gene end was trimmed by 5 bases and the J gene end by 4 bases; junction bases not matched to a gene: 4. CDR1 SGHNT and CDR2 YENEEA come from the germline V gene. The whole variable domain, filled in from reference TRBV11-3 and TRBJ2-2, reads EAGVVQSPRYKIIEKKQPVAFWCNPISGHNTLYWYLQNLGQGPELLIRYENEEAVDDSQLPKDRFSAERLKGVDSTLKIQPAELGDSAVYLCASSLGRGTGELFFGEGSRLTVL.

The J gene is TRBJ1-5, the V gene TRBV10-1; 7 bases align to TRBD1. The CDR3 loop spans 14 amino acids. Germline V gene data show CDR1 as WNHNN and CDR2 as SYGVQD (reference sequence). V was pared by 10 bases and J by 4 bases, with 10 bases of the junction left unmatched. The CDR3: CANRDRAKNQPQHF. The CDR3 DNA sequence: TGCGCCAACCGAGACAGGGCCAAGAATCAGCCCCAGCATTTT.